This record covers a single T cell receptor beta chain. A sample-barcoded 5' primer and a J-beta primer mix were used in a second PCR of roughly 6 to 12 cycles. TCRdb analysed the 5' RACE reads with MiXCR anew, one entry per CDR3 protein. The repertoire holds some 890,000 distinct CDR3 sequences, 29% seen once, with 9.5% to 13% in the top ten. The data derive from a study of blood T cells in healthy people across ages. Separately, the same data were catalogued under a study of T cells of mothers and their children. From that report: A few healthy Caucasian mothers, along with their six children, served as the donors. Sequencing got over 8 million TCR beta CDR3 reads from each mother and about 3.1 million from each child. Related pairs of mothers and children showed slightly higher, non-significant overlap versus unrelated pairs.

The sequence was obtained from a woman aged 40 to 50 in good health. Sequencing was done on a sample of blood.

CDR3 amino acids: CAIRMTGVDGYTF. The CDR3 DNA follows: TGTGCCATCAGAATGACAGGGGTGGATGGCTACACCTTC. The chain joins TRBV10-3 to TRBJ1-2; TRBD1 agrees at 8 bases. J was trimmed by 6 bases and V by 6 bases; bases with no gene match: 6. Germline lookup yields CDR1 ENHRY and CDR2 SYGVKD. This CDR3 has 13 residues.